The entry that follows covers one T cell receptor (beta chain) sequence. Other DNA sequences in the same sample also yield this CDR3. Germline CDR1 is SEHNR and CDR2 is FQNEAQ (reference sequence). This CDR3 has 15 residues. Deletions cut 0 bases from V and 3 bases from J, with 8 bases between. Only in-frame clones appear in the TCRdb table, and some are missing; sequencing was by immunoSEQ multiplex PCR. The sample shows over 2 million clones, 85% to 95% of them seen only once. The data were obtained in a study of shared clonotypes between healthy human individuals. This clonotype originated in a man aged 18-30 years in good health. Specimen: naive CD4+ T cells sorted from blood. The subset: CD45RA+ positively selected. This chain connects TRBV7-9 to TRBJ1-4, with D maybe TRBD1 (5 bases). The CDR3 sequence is CASSLAGGPNEKLFF. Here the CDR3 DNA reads TGTGCCAGCAGCTTAGCTGGGGGACCTAATGAAAAACTGTTTTTT.